This T cell receptor (beta chain) was retrieved from a study of T cells in narcolepsy. The wider study: Donors had narcolepsy type 1 or type 2, or were healthy controls. Whole-study findings and limits: Autoreactive HCRT-specific and TRIB2-specific clonotypes were marked in same-patient CSF-versus-blood CD4+ comparisons. Some memory CD4+ repertoires had no autoreactive clone sequences. Autoreactive clonotypes reportedly recurred in blood of same and different patients, not controls.

V was pared by 4 bases and J by 4 bases, with 12 bases between. The CDR3 contains 14 residues. Germline CDR1 and CDR2: SGHNT and YYREEE (reference sequence). Method: immunoSEQ multiplex PCR; TCRdb's copy keeps in-frame clones and lacks some. Of around 20,000 clones in the sample, just over 90% are singletons; the top ten hold approximately 1.2%. Remarks on this clone: The antigen remains unidentified.

The V gene is TRBV5-4, the J gene TRBJ2-1; possibly TRBD1 for D (6 bases). Input material: CD45RA- memory CD4+ T cells from PBMCs. This clonotype was sampled from a human donor with narcolepsy. CDR3 residues: CASSLRDNYNEQFF. The CDR3 bases are TGTGCCAGCAGCCTGAGGGACAATTACAATGAGCAGTTCTTC.